Listed here is a single TCR beta chain. Its specificity is unknown. A far larger clone differs by one base, so this is likely a read error. Other DNA sequences in this sample translate to the same CDR3. Looked up from germline, CDR1 is MNHNY and CDR2 is SVGAGI (reference sequence). Trimming pared 4 bases from V and 2 bases from J, leaving 14 bases between. This CDR3 region has 15 residues. The data stem from a study of shared clonotypes between healthy human individuals. Study-level points and caveats: A small donor pool kept down the genetic and exposure-history diversity that was represented.

Researchers drew on roughly 89 million PBMCs for genomic DNA from unsorted samples. Profiling relied on immunoSEQ multiplex PCR, and the TCRdb table lists in-frame clones only, not all of them. The sample has fewer than 600,000 clones, roughly four fifths seen once; the top ten hold 9.5% to 15%. J is TRBJ1-2 and V is TRBV6-6; possible D gene TRBD1, 5 bases. This receptor was obtained from a woman aged 40-49 years in good health. Some clones in this sample may be carry-over from other donors' samples. Sequenced: PBMCs. The CDR3 loop reads CASSFQGTSNYGYTF. In DNA, the CDR3 is TGTGCCAGCAGTTTCCAGGGAACTTCCAACTATGGCTACACCTTC.